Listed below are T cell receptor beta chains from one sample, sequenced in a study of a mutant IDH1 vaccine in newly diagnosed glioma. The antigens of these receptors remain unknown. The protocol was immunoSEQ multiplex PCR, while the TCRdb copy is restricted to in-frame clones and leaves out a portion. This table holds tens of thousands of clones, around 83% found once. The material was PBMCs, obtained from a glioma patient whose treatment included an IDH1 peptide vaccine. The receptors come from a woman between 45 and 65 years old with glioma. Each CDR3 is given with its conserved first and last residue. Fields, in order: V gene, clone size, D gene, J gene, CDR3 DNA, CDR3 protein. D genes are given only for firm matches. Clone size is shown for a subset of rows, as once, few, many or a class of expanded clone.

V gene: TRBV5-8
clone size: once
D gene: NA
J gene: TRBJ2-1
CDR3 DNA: TGTGCCGGCAGTCATATTAGCGTCTCCTACAATGAGCAGTTCTTC
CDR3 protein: CAGSHISVSYNEQFF

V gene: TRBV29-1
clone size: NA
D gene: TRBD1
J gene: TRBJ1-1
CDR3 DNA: TGCAGCGTCGGACAGGGTGCGGACACTGAAGCTTTCTTT
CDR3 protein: CSVGQGADTEAFF

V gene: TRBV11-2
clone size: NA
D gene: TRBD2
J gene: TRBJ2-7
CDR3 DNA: TGTGCCAGCAGCGCCGGTAGCGGGACGGGTACCTACGAGCAGTACTTC
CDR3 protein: CASSAGSGTGTYEQYF

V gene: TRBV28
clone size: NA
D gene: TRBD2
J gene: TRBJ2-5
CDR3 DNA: TGTGCCAGCAGTCCGGGACTAGCGGGAGGAGGTAGAGAGACCCAGTACTTC
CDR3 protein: CASSPGLAGGGRETQYF

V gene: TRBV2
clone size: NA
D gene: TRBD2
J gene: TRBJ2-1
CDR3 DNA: TGTGCCAGCAGGCGGGAGGGATCCTACAATGAGCAGTTCTTC
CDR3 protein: CASRREGSYNEQFF

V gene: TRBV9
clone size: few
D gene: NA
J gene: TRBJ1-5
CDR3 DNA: TGTGCCAGCAGCGATGGTGGGGGCAATCAGCCCCAGCATTTT
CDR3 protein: CASSDGGGNQPQHF

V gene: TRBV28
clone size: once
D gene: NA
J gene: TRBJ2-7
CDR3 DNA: TGTGCCAGCAGTCCCCTGGGTCGCCCCTACGAGCAGTACTTC
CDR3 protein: CASSPLGRPYEQYF

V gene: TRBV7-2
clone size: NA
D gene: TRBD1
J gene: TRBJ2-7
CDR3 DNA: TGTGCCAGCAGCTTTCCCGACAGGGGGCGTTTCGAGCAGTACTTC
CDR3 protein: CASSFPDRGRFEQYF

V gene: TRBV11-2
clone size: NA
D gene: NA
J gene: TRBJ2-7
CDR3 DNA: TGTGCCAGCAGCCAAGTTAGGGGGACCTACGAGCAGTACTTC
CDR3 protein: CASSQVRGTYEQYF

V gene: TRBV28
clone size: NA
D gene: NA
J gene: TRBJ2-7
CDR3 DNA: TGTGCCAGCAGCACGAGAGGGACCGAGTACTACGAGCAGTACTTC
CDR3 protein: CASSTRGTEYYEQYF

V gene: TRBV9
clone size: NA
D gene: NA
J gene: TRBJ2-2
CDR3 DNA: TGTGCCAGCAGCGGATACCACGGGCCCATGACGGACGCCGGGGAGCTGTTTTTT
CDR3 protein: CASSGYHGPMTDAGELFF

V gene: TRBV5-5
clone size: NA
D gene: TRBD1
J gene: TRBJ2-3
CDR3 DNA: TGTGCCAGCAGCTGGCTGACAGGGATTAGGGCAGATACGCAGTATTTT
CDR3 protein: CASSWLTGIRADTQYF

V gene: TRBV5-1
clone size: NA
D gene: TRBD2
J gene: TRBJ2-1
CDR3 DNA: TGCGCCAGCAGCCTAGGACTAGCGGGAGGGCAGGGGGTTGAGCAGTTCTTC
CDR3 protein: CASSLGLAGGQGVEQFF

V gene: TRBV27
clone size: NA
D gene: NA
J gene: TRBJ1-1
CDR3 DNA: TGTGCCAGCAGTTTATCAGCTAATCTGAACACTGAAGCTTTCTTT
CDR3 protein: CASSLSANLNTEAFF

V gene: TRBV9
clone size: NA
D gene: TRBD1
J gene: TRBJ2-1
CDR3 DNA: TGTGCCAGCAGCGTAGTAGTGTCAGGGGGCAAGAATGAGCAGTTCTTC
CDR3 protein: CASSVVVSGGKNEQFF

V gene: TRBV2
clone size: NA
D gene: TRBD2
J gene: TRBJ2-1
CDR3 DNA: TGTGCCAGCAGTTCTAAGGCGGGGACTAGCGGGAGCAATGAGCAGTTCTTC
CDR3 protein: CASSSKAGTSGSNEQFF

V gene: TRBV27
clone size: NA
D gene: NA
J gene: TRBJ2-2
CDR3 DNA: TGTGCCAGCAGTGAGATTGGTTCGGAGCTGTTTTTT
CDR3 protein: CASSEIGSELFF

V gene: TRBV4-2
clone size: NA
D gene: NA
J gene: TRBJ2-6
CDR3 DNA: TGTGCCAGCAGCCAAGAGAAAGGCAGGGTCAGCTCTGGGGCCAACGTCCTGACTTTC
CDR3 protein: CASSQEKGRVSSGANVLTF

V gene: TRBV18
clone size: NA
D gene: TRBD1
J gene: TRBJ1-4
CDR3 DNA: TGTGCCAGCTCACCGGGACAGGGATATAATGAAAAACTGTTTTTT
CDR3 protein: CASSPGQGYNEKLFF

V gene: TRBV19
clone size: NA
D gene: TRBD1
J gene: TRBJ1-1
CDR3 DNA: TGTGCCAGTACCTGGGACAGGGGCACTGAAGCTTTCTTT
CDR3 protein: CASTWDRGTEAFF

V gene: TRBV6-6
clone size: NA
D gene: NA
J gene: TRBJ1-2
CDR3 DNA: TGTGCCAGCAGTTACTCAGTGGATAGCACCTTC
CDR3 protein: CASSYSVDSTF

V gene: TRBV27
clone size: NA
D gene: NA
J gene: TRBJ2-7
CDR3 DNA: TGTGCCAGCAGTTTATCCCGGCGGCAGGGGTACGGCGAGCAGTACTTC
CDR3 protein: CASSLSRRQGYGEQYF

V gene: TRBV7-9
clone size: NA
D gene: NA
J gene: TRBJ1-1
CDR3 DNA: TGTGCCAGCAGCCTAGGGTCGAACACTGAAGCTTTCTTT
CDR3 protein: CASSLGSNTEAFF

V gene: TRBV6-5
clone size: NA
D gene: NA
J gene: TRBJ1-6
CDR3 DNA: TGTGCCAGCATGTATATGGGAAATTCACCCCTCCACTTT
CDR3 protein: CASMYMGNSPLHF

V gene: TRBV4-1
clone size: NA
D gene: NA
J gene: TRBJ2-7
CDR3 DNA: TGCGCCAGCAGCCACCGGGGACGGTCTCAATCCTACGAGCAGTACTTC
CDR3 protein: CASSHRGRSQSYEQYF

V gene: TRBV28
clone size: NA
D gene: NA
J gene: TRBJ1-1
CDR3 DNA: TGTGCCAGTTGGGCTCGGGGCAGGGCCGACGGGATGAACACTGAAGCTTTCTTT
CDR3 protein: CASWARGRADGMNTEAFF

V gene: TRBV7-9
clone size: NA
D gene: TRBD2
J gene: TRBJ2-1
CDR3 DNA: TGTGCCAGCAGCTTCGTCATAGCGGGTCACAATGAGCAGTTCTTC
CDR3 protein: CASSFVIAGHNEQFF

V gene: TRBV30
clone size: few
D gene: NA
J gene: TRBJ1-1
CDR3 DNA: TGTGCCTGGAGATGGGGGTACACTGAAGCTTTCTTT
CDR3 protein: CAWRWGYTEAFF

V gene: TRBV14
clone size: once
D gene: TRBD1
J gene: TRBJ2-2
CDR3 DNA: TGTGCCAGCAGCCAAGGACAGGGGGTTTTCGGGGAGCTGTTTTTT
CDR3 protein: CASSQGQGVFGELFF

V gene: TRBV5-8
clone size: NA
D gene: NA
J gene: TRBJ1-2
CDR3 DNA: TGTGCCAGCAGCTCCCTGGGACACCGGAACTATGGCTACACCTTC
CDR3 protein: CASSSLGHRNYGYTF

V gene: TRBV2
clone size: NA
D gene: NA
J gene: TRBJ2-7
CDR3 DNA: TGTGCCAGCAGTGACCCCCGGCGGGGATCCTACGAGCAGTACTTC
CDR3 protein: CASSDPRRGSYEQYF

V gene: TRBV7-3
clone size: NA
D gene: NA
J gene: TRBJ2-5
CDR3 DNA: TGTGCCAGCAGCCCCTCGCCGGGGCTGGGGGAGACCCAGTACTTC
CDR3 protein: CASSPSPGLGETQYF

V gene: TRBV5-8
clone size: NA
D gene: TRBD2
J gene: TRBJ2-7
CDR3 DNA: TGTGCCAGCAGCTTTGGCGGGAGTGGGACCTACGAGCAGTACTTC
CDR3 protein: CASSFGGSGTYEQYF

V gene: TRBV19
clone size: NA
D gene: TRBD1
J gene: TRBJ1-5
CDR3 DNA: TGTGCCAGTAGTATAGGGACAGGGTATCAGCCCCAGCATTTT
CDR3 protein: CASSIGTGYQPQHF

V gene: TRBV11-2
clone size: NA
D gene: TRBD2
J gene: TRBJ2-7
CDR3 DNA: TGTGCCAGCAGCTGGCTTCGCGGGAGGACCCATTACGAGCAGTACTTC
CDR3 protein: CASSWLRGRTHYEQYF

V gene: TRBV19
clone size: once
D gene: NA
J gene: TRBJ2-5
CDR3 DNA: TGTGCCAGTAGTATACCGGGAAGGGAGACCCAGTACTTC
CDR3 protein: CASSIPGRETQYF

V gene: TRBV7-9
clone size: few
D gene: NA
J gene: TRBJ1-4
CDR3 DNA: TGTGCCAGCAGCTTAGCGGGGGGCGATGAAAAACTGTTTTTT
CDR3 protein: CASSLAGGDEKLFF